The 5 T cell receptor beta chains reported below all come from one sample, sequenced in a study of T-cell memory formation after mild COVID-19. TCRdb reprocessed the 5' RACE reads with MiXCR, giving one entry per CDR3 protein. The data hold a few hundred thousand distinct CDR3 sequences, with 15% to 20% observed a single time. The sequencing sample was made of PBMCs or a T cell subset sorted from them (not recorded which). Source of these receptors: a man aged 18-30 years who had mild COVID-19 (a few samples of this study predate the infection). Cell type and time point are not known.

In this sample, this clonotype turned up a few times. The chain carries TRBV6-5 and TRBJ1-6, with D possibly being TRBD1 (5 bases). This CDR3 region has 15 residues. In germline, CDR1 is MNHEY, CDR2 SVGAGI. Trimming shortened V by 5 bases and J by 8 bases, and 16 bases separated the two germline ends. CDR3 coding DNA: TGTGCCAGCAGTCGGACTCCCAGGGCTGATTCACCCCTCCACTTT. Translated: CASSRTPRADSPLHF.

This rearrangement joins TRBV2 to TRBJ2-4, with TRBD2 identical over 9 bases. V gave up 5 bases and J gave up 0 bases; unmatched junction bases: 14. Germline loops: CDR1 SNHLY, CDR2 FYNNEI. The CDR3 contains 19 residues. The CDR3 coding sequence is TGTGCCAGCAGTCCGGCTAGCGGGGATGGAGCTCTAGCCAAAAACATTCAGTACTTC. It is translated as CASSPASGDGALAKNIQYF.

The chain has TRBV10-1 and TRBJ1-2; perhaps TRBD1 as D (5 bases). Germline V lookup: CDR1 WNHNN, CDR2 SYGVQD (reference sequence). Trimming took off 0 bases at V and 3 bases at J, with 11 bases between the two ends. The CDR3 sequence is 15 residues long. CDR3 in DNA: TGCGCCAGCAGTGAGTCGGGGGTCCCCGACTATGGCTACACCTTC. Its translation: CASSESGVPDYGYTF.

V usage is TRBV20-1 and J usage is TRBJ1-4, with a tentative D call TRBD1 (5 bases). The V end lost 3 bases, the J end lost 10 bases, and 12 bases lay between the germline ends. The germline gives CDR1 DFQATT, CDR2 SNEGSKA (reference sequence). The CDR3 is made up of 12 amino acids. CDR3 nucleotides: TGCAGTGCTAGGAGACAGTCCGGAAAACTGTTTTTT. The encoded protein is CSARRQSGKLFF.

By sample fraction, this clonotype is medium-sized. V and J are TRBV7-2 and TRBJ2-3; 8 bases match TRBD2. The J segment lost 3 bases and the V segment lost 3 bases, leaving 2 bases of the junction unmatched. Germline V CDR1 and CDR2: SGHTA, FQGNSA. The CDR3 sequence is 14 residues long. The CDR3 bases are TGTGCCAGCAGCTTCGTAGCGGGGACAGATACGCAGTATTTT. Its translation: CASSFVAGTDTQYF.